This T cell receptor (beta chain) emerged from a study of cytomegalovirus exposure and HLA in healthy donors. The overall study: The roughly 130 validation repertoires used the same platform as the roughly 700 first-cohort repertoires (as reported by a later analysis).

Points from the study as a whole: Cytomegalovirus association was assigned to over 150 TCR beta chains. Subsequent analysis found a tendency for first-cohort TCR clusters to co-occur within the 120 or so validation repertoires.

The donors were members of the roughly 120-subject validation cohort (separate from the roughly 660-subject first cohort). The CDR3 contains 16 residues. Germline V gene data show CDR1 as MNHNS and CDR2 as SASEGT. J gave up 6 bases and V 0 bases, and 9 bases lay outside the gene matches. Note on this clone: Its antigen remains unknown.

Clones were sequenced by immunoSEQ multiplex PCR, and TCRdb holds only the in-frame ones, with some missing. This table holds around 260,000 clones, about 90% found once. This clonotype originated in a woman aged 30 to 39 in good health and CMV-seronegative. Sequenced: PBMCs. The gene calls are TRBV6-1 and TRBJ1-1, with TRBD1 identical over 8 bases. The CDR3 DNA reads as TGTGCCAGCAGTGAAGCGATACAGGGGGAAGACCCTGAAGCTTTCTTT. Translation: CASSEAIQGEDPEAFF.